This T cell receptor (beta chain) is drawn from a study of blood T cell repertoires in COVID-19. About the research overall: From the United States, Italy and Spain came samples of acute and convalescent COVID-19.

V was clipped by 5 bases and J by 4 bases; unmatched bases: 5. CDR1 and CDR2 from the germline V gene are LNHDA and SQIVND (reference sequence). The CDR3 is 14 amino acids. Produced via immunoSEQ multiplex PCR; TCRdb's table is partial and in-frame only. Among some 160,000 clones listed, roughly 83% were seen once. Sequenced input: peripheral blood. The chain has TRBV19 and TRBJ2-7; TRBD1 agrees at 10 bases. The receptor's source is a human donor in a cohort sampled during active COVID-19. This chain's CDR3 is CASSPGTGAYEQYF. The CDR3 DNA is TGTGCCAGTAGTCCCGGGACAGGGGCTTACGAGCAGTACTTC.